These 15 T cell receptor beta chains came from one sample sequenced in a study of control samples from healthy donors and cancer patients. Assay: immunoSEQ multiplex PCR; the TCRdb copy retains only in-frame clones and omits some. This sample carries around 170,000 clones, around 90% of them seen once, and the ten largest clones take 0.68%. Sequencing used blood. The receptors come from a young woman in good health.

This clone was counted once. This chain joins TRBV5-4 and TRBJ1-4; no clear D gene. The CDR3 consists of 12 residues. The germline V gene encodes CDR1 SGHNT and CDR2 YYREEE (reference sequence). The germline V and J ends were trimmed by 2 bases and 8 bases, with 7 bases remaining between them. CDR3 sequence reads: CASSLQFEKLFF. The CDR3 nucleotides read TGTGCCAGCAGCTTACAGTTCGAAAAACTGTTTTTT.

The chain joins TRBV7-2 to TRBJ2-1; 10 positions match TRBD2. Germline assignment: CDR1 SGHTA and CDR2 FQGNSA. With 4 bases clipped from V and 2 bases from J, the junction kept 11 bases outside the gene matches. The CDR3 covers 18 residues. CDR3 residues: CASSWPGAGGTPYNEQFF. CDR3 DNA: TGTGCCAGCAGCTGGCCGGGAGCGGGAGGGACACCCTACAATGAGCAGTTCTTC.

The genes are TRBV11-2 and TRBJ2-5; D not resolved. Deletions cut 1 base from V and 7 bases from J, with 10 bases between. The CDR3 spans 13 residues. Germline CDR1 is SGHAT and CDR2 is FQNNGV. The CDR3: CASSLASPRTQYF. In nucleotides, the CDR3 is TGTGCCAGCAGCTTAGCTTCCCCACGGACCCAGTACTTC.

This clone was observed a few times. This chain connects TRBV7-2 to TRBJ2-1; D might be TRBD2 (6 bases). The CDR3 is made up of 16 amino acids. Germline-derived CDR1 and CDR2 are SGHTA and FQGNSA. V dropped 5 bases and J dropped 0 bases, with 14 bases sitting between them. The CDR3 protein is CASSRAGTYSYNEQFF. DNA of the CDR3: TGTGCCAGCAGCCGGGCCGGGACTTACTCCTACAATGAGCAGTTCTTC.

The chain recombines TRBV6-1 with TRBJ1-1; no definite D call. The CDR3 contains 14 residues. V shed 1 base and J shed 0 bases, with 6 bases lying between them. Germline CDR1 is MNHNS and CDR2 is SASEGT. For the CDR3, the DNA is TGTGCCAGCAGTGAAGGGGAGTTGAACACTGAAGCTTTCTTT. Protein: CASSEGELNTEAFF.

For the CDR3, the DNA is TGCGCCAGCAGCTTGGCGGGACAGGGGTTGTACACTGAAGCTTTCTTT. It translates to CASSLAGQGLYTEAFF. The rearrangement joins TRBV5-1 to TRBJ1-1; 10 nucleotides align to TRBD1. Germline lookup yields CDR1 SGHRS and CDR2 YFSETQ. The CDR3 loop spans 16 amino acids. With 0 bases clipped from V and 3 bases from J, the junction kept 5 bases outside the gene matches. Full variable domain (rest looked up from reference TRBV5-1 and TRBJ1-1): KAGVTQTPRYLIKTRGQQVTLSCSPISGHRSVSWYQQTPGQGLQFLFEYFSETQRNKGNFPGRFSGRQFSNSRSEMNVSTLELGDSALYLCASSLAGQGLYTEAFFGQGTRLTVV.

CDR3 bases: TGTGCCGGAAAATCCGCGGGAGGGCCATATGAGCAGTTCTTC. Amino acids: CAGKSAGGPYEQFF. J is TRBJ2-1 and V is TRBV30; 9 nucleotides line up with TRBD2. The trim removed 8 bases at V and 8 bases at J, leaving 13 bases unmatched. The CDR3 is 14 residues long. Germline CDR1 reads GTSNPN; CDR2 reads SVGIG (reference sequence). The full variable domain, rest sourced from reference TRBV30 and TRBJ2-1, is SQTIHQWPATLVQPVGSPLSLECTVEGTSNPNLYWYRQAAGRGLQLLFYSVGIGQISSEVPQNLSASRPQDRQFILSSKKLLLSDSGFYLCAGKSAGGPYEQFFGPGTRLTVL.

J is TRBJ1-1 and V is TRBV6-6; D may be TRBD1 (6 bases). CDR1 is MNHNY, CDR2 SVGAGI, per germline (reference sequence). V dropped 5 bases and J dropped 6 bases, with 22 bases sitting between them. The length of the CDR3 is 16 residues. The CDR3 DNA reads TGTGCCAGCAGTGCTCGGGACTTGCGGGGGGCCCCTGAAGCTTTCTTT. This sequence encodes CASSARDLRGAPEAFF.

V and J are TRBV30 and TRBJ2-1; D is unclear. Germline V gene data show CDR1 as GTSNPN and CDR2 as SVGIG (reference sequence). The CDR3 contains 11 residues. Trimming shortened V by 3 bases and J by 8 bases, and 8 bases separated the two germline ends. The CDR3 DNA sequence: TGTGCCTGGAGCACCACCCATGAGCAGTTCTTC. This codes for CAWSTTHEQFF. Filled out from reference TRBV30 and TRBJ2-1, the complete variable domain reads SQTIHQWPATLVQPVGSPLSLECTVEGTSNPNLYWYRQAAGRGLQLLFYSVGIGQISSEVPQNLSASRPQDRQFILSSKKLLLSDSGFYLCAWSTTHEQFFGPGTRLTVL.

V and J are TRBV2 and TRBJ1-4; 9 positions agree with TRBD1. This CDR3 is 15 amino acids long. CDR1 and CDR2 (germline): SNHLY, FYNNEI. The V gene end was trimmed by 5 bases and the J gene end by 2 bases; junction bases not matched to a gene: 3. The chain's CDR3 is CASSITGGTNEKLFF. CDR3 sequence (DNA): TGTGCCAGCAGTATAACAGGGGGCACTAATGAAAAACTGTTTTTT.

The rearrangement links TRBV7-2 to TRBJ2-1; TRBD2 matches at 16 bases. Losses at the gene ends were 5 bases for V and 11 bases for J; bases not matched to a gene: 12. The CDR3 sequence is 17 residues long. The germline gives CDR1 SGHTA, CDR2 FQGNSA. The CDR3 DNA sequence: TGTGCCAGCAGCAGACCGGGACTAGCGGGAGGGGGCTGGAAGCAGTTCTTC. Its protein is CASSRPGLAGGGWKQFF.

The CDR3 region is CASSLGQGGELFF. CDR3 in DNA: TGCGCCAGCAGCCTAGGACAGGGCGGGGAGCTGTTTTTT. This chain links TRBV4-1 with TRBJ2-2, with 8 bases aligning to TRBD1. J was trimmed by 7 bases and V by 4 bases; bases with no gene match: 2. Germline values: CDR1 MGHRA, CDR2 YSYEKL. The CDR3 contains 13 residues.

This sequence joins TRBV14 and TRBJ2-5; 7 nucleotides match TRBD1. Trimming at V came to 0 bases and at J to 4 bases, leaving 14 bases not matched to a gene. Germline lookup yields CDR1 SGHDN and CDR2 FVKESK. The CDR3 runs to 18 residues. The CDR3 nucleotides read TGTGCCAGCAGCCAAGATCGAGTCAGGGGGAGAGGGCGAGAGACCCAGTACTTC. It specifies CASSQDRVRGRGRETQYF.

The chain uses TRBV7-2 and TRBJ2-7, with D unresolved. Per germline, CDR1 SGHTA and CDR2 FQGNSA. Trimming cost V 2 bases and J 7 bases, with 9 bases left between them. The CDR3 sequence is 12 residues long. The CDR3 loop reads CASSLPSREQYF. CDR3 DNA sequence: TGTGCCAGCAGCTTACCTTCTAGGGAGCAGTACTTC.

This rearrangement joins TRBV4-1 to TRBJ2-7; D gene uncertain. CDR3 length: 15 amino acids. Germline assignment: CDR1 MGHRA and CDR2 YSYEKL. Trimming took off 0 bases at V and 3 bases at J, with 12 bases between the two ends. Here the CDR3 reads CASSQDPLTLYEQYF. The CDR3 region has the DNA TGCGCCAGCAGCCAAGATCCCCTTACACTCTACGAGCAGTACTTC.